One TCR beta chain is described in this entry. Its antigen is undetermined. The V gene lost 0 bases and the J gene lost 4 bases, with 19 bases spanning the gap. Germline V gene sequence: CDR1 LGHNA, CDR2 YSLEER. The CDR3 extends over 19 amino acids. The data derive from a study of cytomegalovirus exposure and HLA in healthy donors. Overall study findings and caveats: The study labeled 164 TCR beta chains cytomegalovirus-associated.

This PCR relied on a set of 60 Vbeta primers and 13 Jbeta primers. Sequencing was performed with immunoSEQ multiplex PCR; in TCRdb, only in-frame clones are kept and a portion is missing. The sample consists of over 60,000 clones, around 80% of them appearing once. The origin of this receptor is a woman aged 30 to 39 in good health and CMV-seropositive. The rearrangement joins TRBV4-3 to TRBJ1-6, with D tentatively TRBD1 (6 bases). The sample consisted of PBMCs. The CDR3 DNA is TGCGCCAGCAGCCAAGATTGGAGGACAGCTGAGACATATAATTCACCCCTCCACTTT. It yields the protein CASSQDWRTAETYNSPLHF.